The 10 T cell receptor beta chains below were found in one sample sequenced in a study of cytomegalovirus exposure and HLA in healthy donors (dated by TCRdb to the late 2010s). The library was obtained by the immunoSEQ multiplex PCR assay. For the multiplex PCR, a mixture combining 60 forward primers for TCR Vbeta segments and 13 reverse primers for TCR Jbeta segments was used. Sourced from immuneACCESS, this table was stored by TCRdb with only in-frame sequences that have V and J called. A share of the clones is absent; for the studies checked, an unresolved V gene accounts for under half, and the remainder has no known explanation. The sample profile shows over 150,000 clones; 80% of them were found once. Of the sample, 9.5% to 15% is held by the ten largest clones. The specimen sequenced was PBMCs. The source of these receptors is a man aged 25 to 45 in good health and CMV-seropositive.

The gene calls are TRBV30 and TRBJ1-5, with D perhaps TRBD1 (5 bases). V shed 4 bases and J shed 5 bases, with 15 bases lying between them. The germline gives CDR1 GTSNPN, CDR2 SVGIG (reference sequence). CDR3 length: 14 amino acids. The CDR3, as DNA: TGTGCCTGGAAGAGATTCGGGGGGGATCAGCCCCAGCATTTT. Amino acids: CAWKRFGGDQPQHF.

This clone was picked up one time. The chain is built from TRBV28 and TRBJ2-5; 9 bases are shared with TRBD2. The DNA end is more similar to TRBJ2-7, so the J call may be wrong. Germline loops: CDR1 MDHEN, CDR2 SYDVKM. The CDR3 runs to 13 residues. DNA of the CDR3: TGTGCCACCCACGGACTAGCGTCCTACGAGCAGTACTTC. Its protein is CATHGLASYEQYF.

The V call is TRBV9, the J call TRBJ2-7, with D possibly TRBD1 on 5 matching bases. The CDR3 extends over 15 amino acids. Germline CDR1 SGDLS, CDR2 YYNGEE. The germline V and J ends were trimmed by 0 bases and 3 bases, with 13 bases remaining between them. The CDR3 DNA reads TGTGCCAGCAGCGTAGGCTTGGGCAGGGACTACGAGCAGTACTTC. Protein sequence: CASSVGLGRDYEQYF.

The chain links TRBV25-1 to TRBJ1-1, with TRBD1 matching 8 bases. CDR1 and CDR2 from the germline V gene are MGHDK and SYGVNS. V shed 4 bases, J shed 11 bases, and the junction held 3 bases outside the gene matches. CDR3 length equals 11 residues. The CDR3 DNA reads TGTGCCAGCAGTGGGACAGGGTCGGCTTTCTTT. Its translation is CASSGTGSAFF.

The chain links TRBV2 to TRBJ2-3, with D possibly TRBD2 on 5 matching bases. Germline values: CDR1 SNHLY, CDR2 FYNNEI. CDR3 length: 14 amino acids. Trimming took off 0 bases at V and 8 bases at J, with 12 bases between the two ends. The DNA for the CDR3 is TGTGCCAGCAGTGAAGCCGGGATAACGGGTACGCAGTATTTT. Its translation: CASSEAGITGTQYF.

The chain is built from TRBV5-6 and TRBJ2-7; D is undetermined. The CDR3 is made up of 12 amino acids. CDR1 SGHDT and CDR2 YYEEEE come from the germline V gene. The V end was cut by 0 bases, the J end by 5 bases, with 6 bases between. The CDR3 nucleotides are TGTGCCAGCAGCTTGGCTTCCCACGAGCAGTACTTC. It encodes CASSLASHEQYF.

The CDR3, as DNA: TGTGCCAGCAGCTTAGCTGGACTAGCGGAGACCCAGTACTTC. Its protein product is CASSLAGLAETQYF. The chain has TRBV7-9 and TRBJ2-5; 9 nucleotides line up with TRBD2. With 0 bases clipped from V and 5 bases from J, the junction kept 1 base outside the gene matches. The germline V gene encodes CDR1 SEHNR and CDR2 FQNEAQ (reference sequence). The CDR3 has 14 residues.

The V gene is TRBV11-2, the J gene TRBJ2-3, with unresolved D. Germline CDR1 SGHAT, CDR2 FQNNGV. This CDR3 has 15 residues. V was clipped by 5 bases and J by 2 bases, with 14 bases between them. The CDR3 sequence: CASSPAVSDTDTQYF. The CDR3 nucleotides read TGTGCCAGCAGCCCTGCAGTAAGCGACACAGATACGCAGTATTTT.

J is TRBJ2-7 and V is TRBV27; possible D gene TRBD2, 5 bases. Trimming pared 5 bases from V and 1 base from J, leaving 12 bases between. The CDR3 extends over 14 amino acids. Germline values: CDR1 MNHEY, CDR2 SMNVEV (reference sequence). CDR3 bases: TGTGCCAGCAGTCCCCGACTAAAATCCTACGAGCAGTACTTC. Protein sequence: CASSPRLKSYEQYF.

The rearrangement links TRBV28 to TRBJ2-7; 11 bases agree with TRBD1. The CDR3 covers 14 residues. CDR1 is MDHEN and CDR2 is SYDVKM in the germline V gene. V gave up 5 bases and J gave up 4 bases; unmatched junction bases: 4. The CDR3 DNA follows: TGTGCCAGCAGTGACCGGGACAGGGGGTACGAGCAGTACTTC. Translating it yields CASSDRDRGYEQYF.